Below, 16 T cell receptor beta chains from the same sample are listed, as sequenced in a study of shared clonotypes between healthy human individuals (dated by TCRdb to 2019 to 2021). The library was obtained by the immunoSEQ multiplex PCR assay. In its TCRdb copy, this immuneACCESS table keeps in-frame sequences only and misses some clones. Where compared with another copy, unresolved V genes explain less than half of these, and the others have no known cause. The sample table holds some 530,000 clones, of which roughly 80% were seen once. The ten largest clones add up to roughly 13% of the sample. The sequenced sample consisted of PBMCs. All receptors derive from a woman between 35 and 50 years old in good health. Some clones in this sample may be carry-over from other donors' samples.

A single count supports this clone. This chain connects TRBV11-1 to TRBJ2-3; no clear D. Germline V lookup: CDR1 SGHAT, CDR2 FQDESV (reference sequence). This CDR3 region has 14 residues. V dropped 5 bases and J dropped 6 bases, with 15 bases sitting between them. The DNA for the CDR3 is TGTGCCAGCAGCGAACTTGTGTTGGGGGATACGCAGTATTTT. Its protein is CASSELVLGDTQYF.

To note about this clone: A far larger clone lies a single base away; this is likely a read error. Other nucleotide sequences from this sample produce the same CDR3. The gene calls are TRBV7-9 and TRBJ2-7, with D perhaps matching TRBD2 (5 bases). V dropped 9 bases and J dropped 2 bases, with 26 bases sitting between them. The CDR3 runs 17 residues. CDR1 and CDR2 (germline): SEHNR, FQNEAQ (reference sequence). In DNA form, the CDR3 reads TGTGCCAGTAGCGCGAACAGAAACCCCACTCGGGCCTACGAGCAGTACTTC. It yields the protein CASSANRNPTRAYEQYF.

In the case of this clone: The junction shows a germline mismatch at one end, possibly a read error. This chain connects TRBV5-1 to TRBJ2-3, with TRBD1 as a possible D gene (6 bases). Germline V lookup: CDR1 SGHRS, CDR2 YFSETQ. The CDR3 runs 15 residues. CDR3 loop: CASSPRAGDTDTQYF. The CDR3 nucleotides read TGTGCCAGCAGCCCCCGGGCAGGGGACACAGATACGCAGTATTTT.

Worth noting for this clone: A far larger clone is a single base away, which makes a read error likely. The identical CDR3 is also encoded by other nucleotide sequences in the sample. The rearrangement uses TRBV9 and TRBJ1-3; TRBD1 agrees at 7 bases. Per the germline V gene, CDR1 is SGDLS and CDR2 is YYNGEE. The CDR3 spans 14 residues. J lost 0 bases, V lost 4 bases, and 1 base had no gene match. CDR3 loop: CASSWTGSGNTIYF. Written as DNA, the CDR3 is TGTGCCAGCAGCTGGACAGGCTCTGGAAACACCATATATTTT.

The chain combines TRBV19 with TRBJ1-1; D is unclear. V was clipped by 8 bases and J by 1 base, with 8 bases between them. The CDR3 has 12 amino acids. CDR1 is LNHDA and CDR2 is SQIVND in the germline V gene (reference sequence). The DNA of the CDR3 is TGTGCCAGTTTTCGAGGGAACACTGAAGCTTTCTTT. It is translated as CASFRGNTEAFF.

The genes are TRBV7-8 and TRBJ2-2; D remains unclear. Germline CDR1 reads SGHVS; CDR2 reads FQNEAQ. The CDR3 has 15 residues. V was trimmed by 2 bases and J by 1 base, leaving 8 bases between them. CDR3: CASSLLPENTGELFF. The DNA of the CDR3 is TGTGCCAGCAGCTTACTCCCGGAGAACACCGGGGAGCTGTTTTTT.

This sequence joins TRBV6-1 and TRBJ1-2; D unresolved. The CDR3 has 13 amino acids. Trimming pared 10 bases from V and 1 base from J, leaving 13 bases between. Germline CDR1 MNHNS, CDR2 SASEGT. The CDR3 DNA is TGTGCCACCCATACAGATCTTAACTATGGCTACACCTTC. It is translated as CATHTDLNYGYTF.

The rearrangement links TRBV19 to TRBJ2-2; 8 bases agree with TRBD1. There are 15 residues in the CDR3. V shed 6 bases and J 6 bases; nucleotides not matched to a gene: 9. Per germline, CDR1 LNHDA and CDR2 SQIVND (reference sequence). The CDR3 nucleotides are TGTGCCAGTAGCCCGGCCTCGACAGGGGCCGGGGAGCTGTTTTTT. Translating gives CASSPASTGAGELFF.

The table lists this clone with many counts. V usage is TRBV4-1 and J usage is TRBJ2-2; D may be TRBD2 (6 bases). Germline V gene lookup returns CDR1 MGHRA and CDR2 YSYEKL. The CDR3 extends over 16 amino acids. Trimming removed 2 bases from V and 0 bases from J, with 10 bases in between. This chain's CDR3 is CASSQPAGANTGELFF. The CDR3 nucleotides read TGCGCCAGCAGCCAACCAGCGGGCGCGAACACCGGGGAGCTGTTTTTT.

The rearrangement joins TRBV28 to TRBJ2-1, with 11 bases fitting TRBD2. The J segment lost 8 bases and the V segment lost 3 bases, leaving 6 bases of the junction unmatched. The CDR3 runs 15 residues. Germline V CDR1 and CDR2: MDHEN, SYDVKM. The CDR3 reads CASSFASGRNDEQFF. CDR3 DNA sequence: TGTGCCAGCAGTTTCGCTAGCGGGAGGAACGATGAGCAGTTCTTC.

Points on this clone: Since a much larger clone is just one base distant, this may be a read error. The rearrangement joins TRBV11-1 to TRBJ2-1, with D possibly being TRBD2 (5 bases). Germline loops: CDR1 SGHAT, CDR2 FQDESV (reference sequence). This CDR3 is built from 15 residues. The CDR3 nucleotides are TGTGCCAGCAGCTTGAATAGCGCCTCCTACAATGAGCAGCTCTTC. Amino acid sequence: CASSLNSASYNEQLF.

Here the CDR3 DNA reads TGTGCCAGTAGTTCTCAGATTGGCACTGAAGCTTTCTTT. Protein sequence: CASSSQIGTEAFF. This chain links TRBV19 with TRBJ1-1; D remains ambiguous. V was pared by 5 bases and J by 4 bases, with 11 bases between. CDR1 and CDR2 from the germline V gene are LNHDA and SQIVND (reference sequence). There are 13 residues in the CDR3.

This clone has only one observation. Since a far larger clone is one base different, this is likely a read error. Other DNA sequences in the same sample also yield this CDR3. The chain joins TRBV29-1 to TRBJ2-5; no reliable D call. Trimming shortened V by 7 bases and J by 5 bases, and 17 bases separated the two germline ends. Germline V CDR1 and CDR2: SQVTM, ANQGSEA. The CDR3 totals 13 residues. CDR3 sequence: CSAGQEPLETQYF. CDR3 DNA sequence: TGCAGCGCCGGCCAGGAACCGCTGGAGACCCAGTACTTC.

The CDR3: CANPGLAGGAGEQFF. In nucleotides, the CDR3 is TGTGCCAACCCGGGACTAGCGGGAGGTGCGGGTGAGCAGTTCTTC. The V and J genes are TRBV10-3 and TRBJ2-1; 15 nucleotides match TRBD2. The V gene's germline CDR1 is ENHRY and CDR2 SYGVKD. This CDR3 comprises 15 residues. V lost 10 bases to trimming and J lost 9 bases; unmatched junction nucleotides: 10.

The genes are TRBV5-4 and TRBJ1-5, with D uncertain. Per germline, CDR1 SGHNT and CDR2 YYREEE (reference sequence). This CDR3 has 14 amino acids. Trimming removed 0 bases from V and 2 bases from J, with 6 bases in between. CDR3 amino acids: CASSLGVGNQPQHF. CDR3 in DNA: TGTGCCAGCAGCTTGGGAGTGGGCAATCAGCCCCAGCATTTT.

Turning to this clone: This sequence is one base from a far larger clone and is likely a read error. The identical CDR3 is also encoded by other nucleotide sequences in the sample. J is TRBJ2-2 and V is TRBV6-4; the match to TRBD1 covers 10 bases. This CDR3 comprises 15 residues. Germline V gene sequence: CDR1 MRHNA, CDR2 SNTAGT. The CDR3, as DNA: TGTGCTAGCGGGGTCGGGACAGGGGACACCGGGGAGCTGTTTTTT. This translates into CASGVGTGDTGELFF.